This T cell receptor (beta chain) is drawn from a study of Graves' ophthalmopathy and Graves' hyperthyroidism. Findings and caveats of the study: Among thyroid clonotypes expanded above 0.001 frequency, most also appeared in blood. A model built from 13 signatures distinguished ophthalmopathy from stable hyperthyroidism with roughly 85% sensitivity and 70% to 84% specificity.

RNA transcripts provided the template for amplifying TCR beta CDR3 regions. An opening RT-PCR round employed HTBI primers and preceded a second-round multiplex PCR. TCRdb recomputed calls from the multiplex PCR reads with MiXCR, one row per CDR3 protein. The table records a few hundred thousand distinct CDR3 sequences, under 45% of them present only once. CDR1 and CDR2 (germline): LNHDA, SQIVND (reference sequence). The trim removed 5 bases at V and 3 bases at J, leaving 12 bases unmatched. The CDR3 consists of 18 residues. Concerning this clonotype: Its cognate antigen is unknown.

The specimen was peripheral blood or thyroid tissue (not recorded which). The TCR was taken from an adult man with Graves' hyperthyroidism. The V call is TRBV19, the J call TRBJ2-3, with TRBD2 matching 12 bases. DNA for the CDR3: TGTGCCAGTAGTCCCCGGCTGGGACTAGCGGGTAAGACAGATACGCAGTATTTT. Encoded protein: CASSPRLGLAGKTDTQYF.